The present TCR beta chain was sequenced within a study of blood T cell repertoires in COVID-19. Cohort 3 donors counted as recovered after two negative PCRs, clearance, or resolved symptoms. In its sample, this clone was seen a few times. CDR1 and CDR2 from the germline V gene are MNHEY and SMNVEV (reference sequence). The CDR3 extends over 16 amino acids. V trimming: 6 bases; J trimming: 6 bases; junction bases outside the gene matches: 11. In the authors' methods: Counts of nucleated cells, estimated from reference gene primer amplification, were obtained. Method: immunoSEQ multiplex PCR; TCRdb's copy keeps in-frame clones and lacks some. V and J calls and clone size are those listed in that table; D and trimming were worked out from the DNA. This table holds a few hundred thousand clones, roughly 90% found once.

V gene TRBV27 combines with J gene TRBJ1-5, with 10 bases fitting TRBD1. Sequenced sample: PBMCs or T cells enriched from blood (not recorded which). The origin of this receptor is a woman aged 30 to 39 who had recovered from COVID-19. The CDR3 spells CASSPYSRTGGQPQHF. The CDR3 bases are TGTGCCAGCAGCCCCTACTCCCGGACAGGGGGTCAGCCCCAGCATTTT.